This entry concerns a single TCR beta chain. The data derive from a study of blood T cell repertoires in COVID-19. The wider study: The samples span acute and convalescent COVID-19 from the United States, Italy and Spain.

The CDR3 is made up of 15 amino acids. The germline V and J ends were trimmed by 7 bases and 0 bases, with 13 bases remaining between them. Germline CDR1 reads MNHEY; CDR2 reads SVGAGI. Clones were sequenced by immunoSEQ multiplex PCR, and TCRdb holds only the in-frame ones, with some missing. The profile shows approximately 120,000 clones, more than 70% of them singletons. Sequencing was done on a sample of peripheral blood. This TCR derives from a woman older than 75 with acute or convalescent COVID-19. The chain employs TRBV6-5 and TRBJ1-5, with a weak D call TRBD1 (5 bases). The CDR3 DNA reads as TGTGCCAGCAAGGGAGGGGACCATAGCAATCAGCCCCAGCATTTT. This translates into CASKGGDHSNQPQHF.